A single sample gave rise to the 13 T cell receptor beta chains below, sequenced in a study of CD8+ T cells in alopecia areata. RNA was extracted and reverse transcribed into cDNA as the sequencing template. TCRdb's copy holds only in-frame clones and misses some; the assay was immunoSEQ multiplex PCR. The sample yields roughly 65,000 clones, around half seen once. The material was CD8+ T cells sorted from blood, obtained at week 0. These TCRs come from a human donor with alopecia areata.

V is TRBV4-1 and J is TRBJ2-2; weak D call: TRBD1 (5 bases). V lost 0 bases and J lost 7, with 21 bases in between. Germline V gives CDR1 MGHRA, CDR2 YSYEKL. The CDR3 runs to 18 residues. CDR3 DNA sequence: TGCGCCAGCAGCCAAGATTCCCAGGGCGCGGATGTCGACGGGGAGCTGTTTTTT. Translation: CASSQDSQGADVDGELFF.

This rearrangement joins TRBV11-2 to TRBJ2-2, with D maybe TRBD2 (6 bases). V lost 2 bases and J 1 base, leaving 14 bases between the germline ends. Looked up from germline, CDR1 is SGHAT and CDR2 is FQNNGV. The CDR3 contains 17 residues. The CDR3 reads CASSLPRGSRNTGELFF. CDR3 coding DNA: TGTGCCAGCAGCTTACCCCGGGGGAGCCGGAACACCGGGGAGCTGTTTTTT.

This clone was detected only a few times. The chain recombines TRBV29-1 with TRBJ1-2; possible D gene TRBD1, 5 bases. Germline CDR1 SQVTM, CDR2 ANQGSEA. This CDR3 contains 12 residues. The V end lost 2 bases, the J end lost 3 bases, and 7 bases lay between the germline ends. Here the CDR3 reads CSVERDDYGYTF. In DNA form, the CDR3 reads TGCAGCGTTGAAAGGGACGACTATGGCTACACCTTC.

This rearrangement joins TRBV29-1 to TRBJ2-3, with 9 bases matching TRBD2. The CDR3 length is 15 residues. Germline trimming cut 1 base from V and 4 bases from J; bases unmatched to any gene: 6. Germline V gene sequence: CDR1 SQVTM, CDR2 ANQGSEA. This CDR3 is CSVEGAGGPADTQYF. The DNA for the CDR3 is TGCAGCGTTGAAGGGGCGGGAGGGCCCGCAGATACGCAGTATTTT.

This clone was seen more than once but under ten times. The CDR3 DNA sequence: TGCAGCGTTCGACAGGGGCCCGAGCAGTACTTC. Translated, it gives CSVRQGPEQYF. V is TRBV29-1 and J is TRBJ2-7; 8 nucleotides line up with TRBD1. CDR1 and CDR2 from the germline V gene are SQVTM and ANQGSEA. The CDR3 sequence is 11 residues long. With 5 bases clipped from V and 6 bases from J, the junction kept 3 bases outside the gene matches.

As regards this clone: One junction end does not reproduce the germline sequence, and a read error may be involved. The chain couples TRBV4-2 to TRBJ2-5, with TRBD2 as a possible D gene (5 bases). This CDR3 comprises 15 residues. Germline V CDR1 and CDR2: LGHNA, YNFKEQ. CDR3 in amino acids: CASSQDFSARAPSDF. CDR3 sequence (DNA): TGTGCCAGCAGCCAAGATTTTAGCGCCAGAGCGCCCTCGGACTTC.

The V and J genes are TRBV7-9 and TRBJ2-1, with 9 nucleotides matching TRBD2. J gave up 6 bases and V 5 bases, and 2 bases lay outside the gene matches. Germline V gene data show CDR1 as SEHNR and CDR2 as FQNEAQ (reference sequence). The CDR3 is made up of 13 amino acids. This CDR3 is CASSPTSGNEQFF. For the CDR3, the DNA is TGTGCCAGCAGCCCGACTAGCGGCAATGAGCAGTTCTTC.

The V and J genes are TRBV29-1 and TRBJ2-6; D is ambiguous. The CDR3 is 15 residues long. CDR1 is SQVTM and CDR2 is ANQGSEA in the germline V gene. Trimming removed 4 bases at V and 0 bases at J, with 10 bases between. In DNA, the CDR3 is TGCAGCGTTGTTGTCAGAAACTCTGGGGCCAACGTCCTGACTTTC. This translates into CSVVVRNSGANVLTF.

The chain couples TRBV5-4 to TRBJ2-7; the D gene is possibly TRBD2 (5 bases). CDR1 and CDR2 (germline): SGHNT, YYREEE (reference sequence). The CDR3 sequence is 15 residues long. V lost 4 bases and J 4 bases, leaving 18 bases between the germline ends. DNA for the CDR3: TGTGCCAGCAGCCCCAATCCTGGAGGCTCGTACGAGCAGTACTTC. It codes for CASSPNPGGSYEQYF.

There are a few counts of this clone. CDR3 sequence: CASSAQGHIDEAFF. The CDR3 bases are TGTGCCAGCAGCGCACAGGGGCACATCGATGAAGCTTTCTTT. This rearrangement joins TRBV9 to TRBJ1-1; TRBD1 matches at 7 bases. Germline assignment: CDR1 SGDLS and CDR2 YYNGEE. CDR3 length: 14 residues. V was pared by 3 bases and J by 7 bases, with 9 bases of the junction left unmatched.

This clone appeared a few times. This chain connects TRBV13 to TRBJ1-2; D is undetermined. CDR3 length equals 11 residues. CDR1 is PRHDT and CDR2 is FYEKMQ in the germline V gene (reference sequence). Trimming took 4 bases from V and 3 from J, leaving 3 bases between them. DNA of the CDR3: TGTGCCAGCAGCTCATACTATGGCTACACCTTC. Translating it yields CASSSYYGYTF.

The V call is TRBV7-9, the J call TRBJ2-1; the D is unclear. The V and J ends lost 2 bases and 10 bases respectively, with 9 bases between them. This CDR3 region has 12 residues. CDR1 SEHNR and CDR2 FQNEAQ come from the germline V gene (reference sequence). The CDR3 nucleotides are TGTGCCAGCAGCTTACTCTCGCCCGAGCAGTTCTTC. Its protein product is CASSLLSPEQFF.

The rearrangement uses TRBV18 and TRBJ1-1; D is perhaps TRBD1 (5 bases). Deletions cut 3 bases from V and 5 bases from J, with 10 bases between. The CDR3 runs 13 residues. CDR1 and CDR2 (germline): KGHSH, LQKENI. DNA of the CDR3: TGTGCCAGCTCACCTCAGGGCTCTACTGAAGCTTTCTTT. Protein sequence: CASSPQGSTEAFF.